This T cell receptor beta chain emerged from a study of blood T cell repertoires in COVID-19. The overall study: The United States, Italy and Spain provided the acute and convalescent COVID-19 samples. PBMCs, B-cell-depleted T cells, or T cells provided the cDNA or gDNA that made up the material.

The CDR3 covers 14 residues. In the original workflow: Reference gene primer amplification in the assay estimated nucleated cell counts. Assay used: immunoSEQ multiplex PCR; TCRdb lists only in-frame clones, some missing. V and J calls and clone size follow that table, whereas D and trimming were derived from the DNA. In the table there are over 100,000 clones, around 90% of which are singletons. The chain carries TRBV21-1 and TRBJ1-4; the table's D call, TRBD1, was not checked against the DNA. TRBV21-1 represents a pseudogene. The sequencing sample was made of peripheral blood. The origin of this receptor is a man aged 45 to 65 with active COVID-19. The CDR3, as DNA: TGTGCCAGCCGTCTCAGGGCCGGAAGCGAAAAACTGTTTTTT. It encodes CASRLRAGSEKLFF.